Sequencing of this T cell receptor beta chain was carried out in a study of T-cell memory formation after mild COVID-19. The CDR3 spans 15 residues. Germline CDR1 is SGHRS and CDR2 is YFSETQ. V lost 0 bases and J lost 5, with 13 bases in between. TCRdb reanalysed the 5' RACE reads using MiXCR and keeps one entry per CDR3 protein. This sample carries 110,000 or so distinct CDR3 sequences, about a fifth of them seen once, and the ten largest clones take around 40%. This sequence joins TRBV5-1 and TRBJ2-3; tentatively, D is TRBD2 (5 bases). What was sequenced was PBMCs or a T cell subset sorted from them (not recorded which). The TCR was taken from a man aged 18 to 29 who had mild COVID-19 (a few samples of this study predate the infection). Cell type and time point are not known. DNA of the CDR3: TGCGCCAGCAGCTTGGCCTTGGCAGGAGGAGATACGCAGTATTTT. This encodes CASSLALAGGDTQYF.